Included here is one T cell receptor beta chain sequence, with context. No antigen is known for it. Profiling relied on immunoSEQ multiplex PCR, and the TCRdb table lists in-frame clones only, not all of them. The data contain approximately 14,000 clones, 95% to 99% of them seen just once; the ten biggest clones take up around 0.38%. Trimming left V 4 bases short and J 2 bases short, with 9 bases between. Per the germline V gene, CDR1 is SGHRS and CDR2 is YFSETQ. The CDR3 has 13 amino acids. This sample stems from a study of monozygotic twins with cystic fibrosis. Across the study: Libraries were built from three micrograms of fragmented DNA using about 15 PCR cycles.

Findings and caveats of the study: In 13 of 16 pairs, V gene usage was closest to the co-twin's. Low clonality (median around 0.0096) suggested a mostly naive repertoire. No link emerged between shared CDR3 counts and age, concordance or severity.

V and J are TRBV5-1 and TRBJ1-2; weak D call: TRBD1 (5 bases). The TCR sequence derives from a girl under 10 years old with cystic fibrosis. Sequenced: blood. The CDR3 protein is CASSPGRNYGYTF. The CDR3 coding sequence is TGCGCCAGCAGCCCGGGACGGAACTATGGCTACACCTTC.